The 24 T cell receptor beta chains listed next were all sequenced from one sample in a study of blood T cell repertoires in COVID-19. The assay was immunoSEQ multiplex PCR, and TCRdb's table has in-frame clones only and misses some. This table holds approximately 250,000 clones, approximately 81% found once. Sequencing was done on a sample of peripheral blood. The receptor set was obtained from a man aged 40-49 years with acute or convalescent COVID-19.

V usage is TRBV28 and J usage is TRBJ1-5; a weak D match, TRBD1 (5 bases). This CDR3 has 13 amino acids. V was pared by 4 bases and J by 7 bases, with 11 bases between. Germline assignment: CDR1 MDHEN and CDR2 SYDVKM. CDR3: CASSSPGGQPQHF. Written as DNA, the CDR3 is TGTGCCAGCAGTTCACCTGGGGGGCAGCCCCAGCATTTT.

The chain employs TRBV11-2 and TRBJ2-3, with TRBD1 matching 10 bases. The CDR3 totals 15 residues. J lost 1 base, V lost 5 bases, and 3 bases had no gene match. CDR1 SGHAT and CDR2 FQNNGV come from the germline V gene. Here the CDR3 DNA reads TGTGCCAGCAGCCAAGGGACAGGGGGCACAGATACGCAGTATTTT. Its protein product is CASSQGTGGTDTQYF. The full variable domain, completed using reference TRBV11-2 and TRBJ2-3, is EAGVAQSPRYKIIEKRQSVAFWCNPISGHATLYWYQQILGQGPKLLIQFQNNGVVDDSQLPKDRFSAERLKGVDSTLKIQPAKLEDSAVYLCASSQGTGGTDTQYFGPGTRLTVL.

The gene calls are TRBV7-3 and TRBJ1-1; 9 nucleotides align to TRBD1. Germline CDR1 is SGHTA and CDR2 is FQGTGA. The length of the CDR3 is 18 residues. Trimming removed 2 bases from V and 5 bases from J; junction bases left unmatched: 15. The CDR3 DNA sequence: TGTGCCAGCAGCTTAGAAGGACAGGGGCGGGGAAGGGGAACTGAAGCTTTCTTT. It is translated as CASSLEGQGRGRGTEAFF.

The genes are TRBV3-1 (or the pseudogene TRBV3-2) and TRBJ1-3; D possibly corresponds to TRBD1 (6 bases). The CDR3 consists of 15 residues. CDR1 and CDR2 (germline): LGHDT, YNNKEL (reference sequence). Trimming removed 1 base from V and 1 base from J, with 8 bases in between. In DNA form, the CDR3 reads TGTGCCAGCAGCCAAGTGGACAGTTCTGGAAACACCATATATTTT. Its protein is CASSQVDSSGNTIYF.

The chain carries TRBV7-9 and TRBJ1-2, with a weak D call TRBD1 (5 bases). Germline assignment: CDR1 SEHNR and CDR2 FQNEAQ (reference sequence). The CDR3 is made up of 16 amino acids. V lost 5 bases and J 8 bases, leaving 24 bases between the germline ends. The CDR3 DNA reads TGTGCCAGCAGCCTCGAAAGTATTTACAGGACGGTCGGCTACACCTTC. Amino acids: CASSLESIYRTVGYTF.

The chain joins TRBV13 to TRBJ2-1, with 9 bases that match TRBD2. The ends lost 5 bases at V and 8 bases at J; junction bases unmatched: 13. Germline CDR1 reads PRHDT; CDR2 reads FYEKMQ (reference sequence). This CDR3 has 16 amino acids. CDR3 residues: CASSLVARTSVDEQFF. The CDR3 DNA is TGTGCCAGCAGCCTAGTTGCAAGGACTAGCGTAGATGAGCAGTTCTTC.

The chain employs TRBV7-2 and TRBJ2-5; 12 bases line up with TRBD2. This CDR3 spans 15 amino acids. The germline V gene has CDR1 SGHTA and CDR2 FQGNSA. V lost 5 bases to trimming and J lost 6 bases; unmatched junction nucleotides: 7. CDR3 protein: CASSRTSGVEQTQYF. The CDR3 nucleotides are TGTGCCAGCAGCCGGACTAGCGGGGTCGAACAGACCCAGTACTTC.

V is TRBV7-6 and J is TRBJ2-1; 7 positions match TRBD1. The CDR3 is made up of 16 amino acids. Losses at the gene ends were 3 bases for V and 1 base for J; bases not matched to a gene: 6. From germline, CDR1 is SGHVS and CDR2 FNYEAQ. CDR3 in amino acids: CASSFEGQPSYNEQFF. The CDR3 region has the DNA TGTGCCAGCAGCTTTGAGGGACAGCCTTCCTACAATGAGCAGTTCTTC.

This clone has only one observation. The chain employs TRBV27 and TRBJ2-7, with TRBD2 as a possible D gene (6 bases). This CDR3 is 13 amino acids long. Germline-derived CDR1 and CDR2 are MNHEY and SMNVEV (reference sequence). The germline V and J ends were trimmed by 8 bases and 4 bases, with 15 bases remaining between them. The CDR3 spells CASRPGLQYEQYF. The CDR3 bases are TGTGCCAGCCGTCCGGGACTCCAGTACGAGCAGTACTTC.

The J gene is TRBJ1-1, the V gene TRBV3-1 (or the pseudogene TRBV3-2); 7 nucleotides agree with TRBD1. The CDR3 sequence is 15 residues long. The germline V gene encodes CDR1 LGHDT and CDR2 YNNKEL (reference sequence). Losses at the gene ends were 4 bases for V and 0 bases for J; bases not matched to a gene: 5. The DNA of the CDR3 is TGTGCCAGCAGCCGGCGACAGGGCATGAACACTGAAGCTTTCTTT. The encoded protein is CASSRRQGMNTEAFF.

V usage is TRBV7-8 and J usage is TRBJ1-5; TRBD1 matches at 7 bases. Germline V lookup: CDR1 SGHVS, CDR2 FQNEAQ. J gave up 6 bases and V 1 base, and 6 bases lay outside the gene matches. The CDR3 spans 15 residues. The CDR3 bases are TGTGCCAGCAGCTTAGTGGAGGGGGCCGCTCAGCCCCAGCATTTT. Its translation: CASSLVEGAAQPQHF.

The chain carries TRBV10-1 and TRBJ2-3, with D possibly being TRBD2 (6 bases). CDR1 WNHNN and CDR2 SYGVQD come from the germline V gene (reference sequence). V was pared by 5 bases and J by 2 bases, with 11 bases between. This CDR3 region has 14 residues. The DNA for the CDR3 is TGCGCCAGCAGTAGGGACTTGCTCACAGATACGCAGTATTTT. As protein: CASSRDLLTDTQYF.

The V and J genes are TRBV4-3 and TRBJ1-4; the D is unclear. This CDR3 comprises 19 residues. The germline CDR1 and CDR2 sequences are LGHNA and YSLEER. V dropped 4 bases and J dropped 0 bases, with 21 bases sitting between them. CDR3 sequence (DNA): TGCGCCAGCAGCCCTTCCCCAGCGGGCTCACTTGCAACTAATGAAAAACTGTTTTTT. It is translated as CASSPSPAGSLATNEKLFF.

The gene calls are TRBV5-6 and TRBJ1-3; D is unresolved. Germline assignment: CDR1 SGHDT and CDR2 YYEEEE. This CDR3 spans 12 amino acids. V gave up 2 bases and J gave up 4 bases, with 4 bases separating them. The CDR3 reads CASSFGGNTIYF. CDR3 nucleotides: TGTGCCAGCAGCTTTGGCGGAAACACCATATATTTT.

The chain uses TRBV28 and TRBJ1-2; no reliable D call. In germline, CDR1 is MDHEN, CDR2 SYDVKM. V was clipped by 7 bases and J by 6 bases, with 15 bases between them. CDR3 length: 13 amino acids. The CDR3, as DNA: TGTGCCAGCACCTTTATAGCGCGGCATGGCTACACCTTC. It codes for CASTFIARHGYTF.

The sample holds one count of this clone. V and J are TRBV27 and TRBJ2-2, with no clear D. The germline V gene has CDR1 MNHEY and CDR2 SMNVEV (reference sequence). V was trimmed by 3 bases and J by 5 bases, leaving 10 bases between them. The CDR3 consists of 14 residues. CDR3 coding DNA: TGTGCCAGCAGTTTTCTATCTATGACCGGGGAGCTGTTTTTT. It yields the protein CASSFLSMTGELFF.

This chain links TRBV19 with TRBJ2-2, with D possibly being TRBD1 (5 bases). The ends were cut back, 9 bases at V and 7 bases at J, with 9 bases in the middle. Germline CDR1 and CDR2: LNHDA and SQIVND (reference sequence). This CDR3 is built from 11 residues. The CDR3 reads CASQGVGELFF. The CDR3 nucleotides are TGTGCCAGCCAAGGGGTCGGGGAGCTGTTTTTT.

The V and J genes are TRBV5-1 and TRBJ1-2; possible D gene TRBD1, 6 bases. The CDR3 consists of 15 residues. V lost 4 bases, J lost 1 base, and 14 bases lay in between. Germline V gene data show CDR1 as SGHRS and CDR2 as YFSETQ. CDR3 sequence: CASSPGQPINYGYTF. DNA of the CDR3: TGCGCCAGCAGCCCTGGACAGCCAATTAACTATGGCTACACCTTC.

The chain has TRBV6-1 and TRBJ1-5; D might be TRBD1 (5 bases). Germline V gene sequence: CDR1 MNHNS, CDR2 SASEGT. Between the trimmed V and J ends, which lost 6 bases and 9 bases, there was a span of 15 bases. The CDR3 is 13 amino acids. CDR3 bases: TGTGCCAGCAGACCGCAGGGAATTAGGCCCCAGCATTTT. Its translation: CASRPQGIRPQHF.

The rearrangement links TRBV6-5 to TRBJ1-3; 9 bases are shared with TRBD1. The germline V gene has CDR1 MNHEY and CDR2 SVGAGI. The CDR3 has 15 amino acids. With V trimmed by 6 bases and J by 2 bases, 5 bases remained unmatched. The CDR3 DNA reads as TGTGCCAGCAGCCGGGACAGGGTGGCTGGAAACACCATATATTTT. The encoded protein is CASSRDRVAGNTIYF.

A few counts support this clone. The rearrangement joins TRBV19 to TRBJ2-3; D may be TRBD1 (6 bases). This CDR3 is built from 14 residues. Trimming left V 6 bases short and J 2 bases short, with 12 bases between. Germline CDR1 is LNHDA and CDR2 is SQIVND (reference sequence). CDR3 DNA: TGTGCCAGTAGCCAGGGACACTACACAGATACGCAGTATTTT. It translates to CASSQGHYTDTQYF.

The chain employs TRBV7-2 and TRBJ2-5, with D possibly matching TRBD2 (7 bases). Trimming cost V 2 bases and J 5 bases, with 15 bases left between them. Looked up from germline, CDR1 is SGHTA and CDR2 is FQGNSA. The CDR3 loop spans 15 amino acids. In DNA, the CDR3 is TGTGCCAGCAGCTTACGAGGGGGGGCCGGTGAGACCCAGTACTTC. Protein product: CASSLRGGAGETQYF.

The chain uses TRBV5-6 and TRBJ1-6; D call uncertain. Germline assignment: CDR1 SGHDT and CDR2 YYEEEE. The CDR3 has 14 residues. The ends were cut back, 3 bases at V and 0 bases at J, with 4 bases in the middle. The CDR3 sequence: CASSWSSYNSPLHF. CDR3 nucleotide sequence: TGTGCCAGCAGCTGGAGCTCCTATAATTCACCCCTCCACTTT.

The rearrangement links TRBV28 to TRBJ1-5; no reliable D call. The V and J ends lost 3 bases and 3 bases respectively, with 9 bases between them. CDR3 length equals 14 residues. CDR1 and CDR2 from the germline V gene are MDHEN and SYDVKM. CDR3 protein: CASSFAQFNQPQHF. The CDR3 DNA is TGTGCCAGCAGTTTCGCACAGTTCAATCAGCCCCAGCATTTT.